This T cell receptor beta chain was recorded in a study of PD-1 blockade in classical Hodgkin lymphoma. As for the study in general: Patients got intravenous nivolumab 3 mg/kg every 2 weeks. General study points: Reported findings placed baseline TCR diversity lower in newly diagnosed patients (compared with healthy donors).

Time point here: cycle 4 day 1 (C4D1), after less than 7 weeks of nivolumab. Each patient experienced a relapse that followed autologous stem cell transplantation, and brentuximab vedotin exposure varied. This clone was observed a single time. Its antigen is unidentified. Clones were sequenced by immunoSEQ multiplex PCR, and TCRdb holds only the in-frame ones, with some missing. The sample lists under 25,000 clones, 81% occurring once. The CDR3 sequence is 17 residues long. Germline V gives CDR1 GTSNPN, CDR2 SVGIG (reference sequence). J gave up 1 base and V 8 bases, and 11 bases lay outside the gene matches.

The chain joins TRBV30 to TRBJ2-3, with 14 nucleotides matching TRBD2. This TCR was sampled from a human donor with classical Hodgkin lymphoma. The sample was peripheral blood mononuclear cells (PBMCs), taken before the fourth cycle of nivolumab. The CDR3: CARGLAGVNRGTDTQYF. The CDR3 DNA follows: TGTGCCAGGGGACTAGCGGGAGTGAACCGTGGCACAGATACGCAGTATTTT.